The clone carrying this TCR beta chain showed up just once. Its cognate antigen is unknown. The germline V gene has CDR1 ENHRY and CDR2 SYGVKD. Trimming stripped 9 bases from V and 6 bases from J, with 17 bases between. CDR3 length: 14 amino acids. Repertoires were generated with immunoSEQ multiplex PCR, while TCRdb's copy carries only in-frame clones and drops some. Of 38,000 or so clones listed, more than 80% were seen once; the top ten hold over 5.5%. The data are from a study of T cells in localized non-small cell lung cancer. Study-wide results and caveats: Adjacent lung was found to contain a median approximately 50 of the top 100 tumor clones. Multi-region tumor sequencing was not done, so intratumor heterogeneity could not be excluded.

V and J are TRBV10-3 and TRBJ2-2; D may correspond to TRBD1 or TRBD2 (5 bases each). The clonotype comes from a male donor aged 60 or over with stage II lung adenocarcinoma. The sequencing here drew on peripheral blood mononuclear cells, taken before any cancer treatment. The CDR3 here is CAMKRDPDAGELFF. The CDR3 DNA sequence: TGTGCCATGAAACGGGACCCCGACGCCGGGGAGCTGTTTTTT.